This TCR beta chain was captured in a study of blood T cell repertoires in COVID-19. As for the study in general: Donors in the United States, Italy and Spain gave samples during acute or convalescent COVID-19. From T cells, B-cell-depleted T cells, or PBMCs came the material, which was cDNA or gDNA.

Followed longitudinally, the Seattle patients had been enrolled during active infection. Repertoires were generated with immunoSEQ multiplex PCR, while TCRdb's copy carries only in-frame clones and drops some. The sample contains hundreds of thousands of clones, 75% to 90% of which appear only once. The V gene's germline CDR1 is SQVTM and CDR2 ANQGSEA. V dropped 4 bases and J dropped 4 bases, with 13 bases sitting between them. The CDR3 is 13 amino acids. Sequenced: peripheral blood. The gene calls are TRBV29-1 and TRBJ1-2; unclear D gene. The TCR was taken from a woman aged 60-70 years with COVID-19, enrolled during active disease. CDR3 in amino acids: CSVGGTKSYGYTF. The CDR3 DNA sequence: TGCAGCGTTGGTGGCACTAAGTCCTATGGCTACACCTTC.